This is a list of T cell receptor beta chains from one sample in a study of PD-1 blockade in classical Hodgkin lymphoma. Only in-frame clones appear in the TCRdb table, and some are missing; sequencing was by immunoSEQ multiplex PCR. This repertoire shows 95,000 or so clones, roughly 88% found once; its top ten account for about 12%. The sequencing here drew on peripheral blood mononuclear cells (PBMCs), taken at baseline. These receptors were taken from a human donor with classical Hodgkin lymphoma. CDR3s include the opening cysteine and the closing phenylalanine or tryptophan. A D gene is named only where the DNA matches it firmly. Only part of the rows carry a size: once, few, many, or a class if the clone is expanded.

TRBJ2-5 . TRBD2 TRBV29-1 CSVRELAGEETQYF TGCAGCGTAAGGGAACTAGCGGGAGAGGAGACCCAGTACTTC
TRBJ1-2 . . TRBV11-3 CASSPGPTGGHTF TGTGCCAGCAGCCCGGGACCCACGGGAGGTCACACCTTC
TRBJ2-7 few TRBD2 TRBV15 CATRSLGGGIEQYF TGTGCCACCAGGTCGCTCGGGGGAGGGATCGAGCAGTACTTC
TRBJ1-4 . . TRBV11-2 CASSLVPGEKLFF TGTGCCAGCAGCTTAGTTCCCGGCGAAAAACTGTTTTTT
TRBJ2-1 . . TRBV7-7 CASSLVEHNEQFF TGTGCCAGCAGCTTAGTCGAGCACAATGAGCAGTTCTTC
TRBJ2-3 . . TRBV4-1 CASSHLRGPGDTQYF TGCGCCAGCAGCCACTTGCGGGGCCCAGGCGATACGCAGTATTTT
TRBJ1-1 . . TRBV5-5 CASSFGAPTEAFF TGTGCCAGCAGCTTCGGGGCCCCCACTGAAGCTTTCTTT
TRBJ1-2 . . TRBV5-1 CASSLDRVGYTF TGCGCCAGCAGCTTGGACAGGGTTGGCTACACCTTC
TRBJ1-1 . . TRBV19 CASTRGREPREAFF TGTGCCAGTACGAGGGGTCGAGAGCCCCGTGAAGCTTTCTTT
TRBJ2-3 . TRBD2 TRBV6-4 CASSPRGTPGLVADTQYF TGTGCCAGCAGCCCCCGGGGGACCCCGGGACTAGTTGCCGATACGCAGTATTTT
TRBJ1-1 . . TRBV27 CASSRNPGGTEAFF TGTGCCAGCAGTCGAAACCCGGGAGGGACTGAAGCTTTCTTT
TRBJ2-4 . TRBD2 TRBV5-1 CASSLAGGLAGAGGGNIQYF TGCGCCAGCAGCTTGGCCGGAGGACTAGCGGGAGCGGGTGGCGGAAACATTCAGTACTTC
TRBJ1-4 . . TRBV5-4 CASSPTGATNEKLFF TGTGCCAGCAGCCCGACAGGAGCAACTAATGAAAAACTGTTTTTT
TRBJ2-7 . TRBD2 TRBV5-1 CASSPRTSGPYEQYF TGCGCCAGCAGCCCCCGGACTAGCGGACCCTACGAGCAGTACTTC
TRBJ1-5 . . TRBV6-5 CASSEILNQPQHF TGTGCCAGCAGTGAAATACTAAATCAGCCCCAGCATTTT
TRBJ2-3 . . TRBV7-2 CASSSRPSDTQYF TGTGCCAGCAGCTCCCGGCCTTCAGATACGCAGTATTTT
TRBJ1-2 once TRBD1 TRBV19 CASSPQGRDGYTF TGTGCCAGTAGTCCACAGGGGCGGGATGGCTACACCTTC
TRBJ1-2 . . TRBV15 CATSQSNYGYTF TGTGCCACCAGCCAGTCGAACTATGGCTACACCTTC
TRBJ2-1 . . TRBV4-3 CASSQGSSLSSYNEQFF TGCGCCAGCAGCCAAGGTTCAAGCCTTTCCTCCTACAATGAGCAGTTCTTC
TRBJ2-7 . TRBD1 TRBV5-1 CASSKLGDRGIEQYF TGCGCCAGCAGTAAGTTAGGGGACAGGGGTATTGAGCAGTACTTC
TRBJ2-2 . . TRBV5-5 CASSLASLNTGELFF TGTGCCAGCAGCTTAGCTAGCCTGAACACCGGGGAGCTGTTTTTT
TRBJ2-1 . TRBD2 TRBV11-3 CASSGTLATNEQFF TGTGCCAGCAGCGGAACACTAGCGACCAATGAGCAGTTCTTC
TRBJ2-5 . TRBD2 TRBV5-5 CASSPHGLAGLQETQYF TGTGCCAGCAGCCCCCATGGACTAGCGGGACTACAAGAGACCCAGTACTTC
TRBJ2-5 . TRBD2 TRBV10-3 CAITSAGGETQYF TGTGCCATCACTTCAGCGGGAGGAGAGACCCAGTACTTC
TRBJ1-2 . . TRBV7-3 CASSLNPGSSGYTF TGTGCCAGCAGCTTAAATCCAGGGTCAAGTGGCTACACCTTC
TRBJ1-1 . TRBD1 TRBV6-5 CASSRTGLGNTEAFF TGTGCCAGCAGTCGGACAGGGTTAGGGAACACTGAAGCTTTCTTT
TRBJ1-3 . TRBD1 TRBV5-1 CASSLGTGGNTIYF TGCGCCAGCAGCTTGGGGACAGGGGGAAACACCATATATTTT
TRBJ2-7 . TRBD1 TRBV7-8 CASSEKTGGYYEQYF TGTGCCAGCAGCGAGAAAACAGGGGGTTACTACGAGCAGTACTTC
TRBJ2-4 medium-sized . TRBV7-8 CASSLWKGASPGSPSRNIQYF TGTGCCAGCAGCTTATGGAAAGGCGCCTCCCCCGGGAGCCCATCCAGAAACATTCAGTACTTC
TRBJ1-3 . . TRBV15 CATSRLDRAGFSRNTIYF TGTGCCACCAGCCGCTTGGATCGGGCGGGGTTTTCTCGAAACACCATATATTTT
TRBJ2-7 . . TRBV7-2 CASSSRQIYEQYF TGTGCCAGCAGCTCCCGACAGATCTACGAGCAGTACTTC
TRBJ2-7 . TRBD2 TRBV7-2 CASSLQGGSGYEQYF TGTGCCAGCAGCTTACAGGGCGGGAGTGGCTACGAGCAGTACTTC
TRBJ2-1 . TRBD2 TRBV19 CASSIGLGWGEQFF TGTGCCAGTAGTATCGGACTAGGGTGGGGTGAGCAGTTCTTC
TRBJ2-7 . . TRBV11-2 CASSLSNSGEQYF TGTGCCAGCAGCCTGTCGAACAGCGGAGAGCAGTACTTC
TRBJ1-2 . . TRBV18 CASSPNLGGNNYGYTF TGTGCCAGCTCACCTAATCTAGGGGGGAATAACTATGGCTACACCTTC
TRBJ2-7 . . TRBV10-3 CAIRRTTAPYEQYF TGTGCCATCAGACGGACCACTGCGCCCTACGAGCAGTACTTC
TRBJ2-5 . TRBD2 TRBV5-1 CASTLVITGGTEETQYF TGCGCCAGCACCTTGGTTATAACGGGGGGAACCGAAGAGACCCAGTACTTC
TRBJ2-5 . TRBD1 TRBV2 CASFTPGQGAETQYF TGTGCCAGCTTCACCCCGGGACAGGGGGCAGAGACCCAGTACTTC
TRBJ1-1 . . TRBV28 CASRWAGGTNTEAFF TGTGCCAGCAGGTGGGCGGGGGGCACGAACACTGAAGCTTTCTTT
TRBJ1-2 . . TRBV28 CASSLTGTNYGYTF TGTGCCAGCAGTCTGACGGGCACTAACTATGGCTACACCTTC
TRBJ2-7 few TRBD2 TRBV27 CASSPTWTSGNEQYF TGTGCCAGCAGTCCCACCTGGACTAGCGGGAACGAGCAGTACTTC
TRBJ1-2 few TRBD1 TRBV15 CATRQGNYGYTF TGTGCCACCCGACAGGGCAACTATGGCTACACCTTC
TRBJ2-1 . TRBD2 TRBV5-1 CASSPTSGTYNEQFF TGCGCCAGCAGCCCCACTAGCGGGACCTACAATGAGCAGTTCTTC
TRBJ2-5 . TRBD2 TRBV6-5 CASRSTSRYQETQYF TGTGCCAGCAGATCGACTAGCAGGTACCAAGAGACCCAGTACTTC
TRBJ2-7 once . TRBV5-1 CASSLAGTDYEQYF TGCGCCAGCAGCTTGGCCGGGACGGACTACGAGCAGTACTTC
TRBJ2-3 . . TRBV7-2 CASSLMTSDTQYF TGTGCCAGCAGCTTAATGACCTCGGATACGCAGTATTTT
TRBJ2-2 few . TRBV4-2 CASSQEGASISGELFF TGTGCCAGCAGCCAAGAGGGGGCTAGCATATCCGGGGAGCTGTTTTTT
TRBJ1-1 . TRBD1 TRBV10-3 CAIRTQDRGNTEAFF TGTGCCATCAGAACCCAGGACAGGGGAAACACTGAAGCTTTCTTT
TRBJ2-3 . TRBD2 TRBV5-1 CASSFPSGRGTDTQYF TGCGCCAGCAGCTTTCCGAGCGGGAGAGGCACAGATACGCAGTATTTT
TRBJ2-7 . . TRBV5-1 CASSLERIGSYEQYF TGCGCCAGCAGTTTGGAACGAATCGGGAGCTACGAGCAGTACTTC
TRBJ2-7 . . TRBV5-1 CASSLGLTYEQYF TGCGCCAGCAGCTTGGGACTTACCTACGAGCAGTACTTC
TRBJ2-2 few TRBD2 TRBV2 CASSEQLAGRPGELFF TGTGCCAGCAGTGAACAACTAGCGGGGCGACCCGGGGAGCTGTTTTTT
TRBJ2-1 . . TRBV29-1 CSVEDGRGEQFF TGCAGCGTTGAAGATGGGCGGGGTGAGCAGTTCTTC
TRBJ2-2 . . TRBV6-5 CASRALANTGELFF TGTGCCAGCAGAGCTTTGGCGAACACCGGGGAGCTGTTTTTT
TRBJ2-5 . . TRBV19 CASSRGDSTQETQYF TGTGCCAGTAGTCGGGGGGACAGCACCCAAGAGACCCAGTACTTC